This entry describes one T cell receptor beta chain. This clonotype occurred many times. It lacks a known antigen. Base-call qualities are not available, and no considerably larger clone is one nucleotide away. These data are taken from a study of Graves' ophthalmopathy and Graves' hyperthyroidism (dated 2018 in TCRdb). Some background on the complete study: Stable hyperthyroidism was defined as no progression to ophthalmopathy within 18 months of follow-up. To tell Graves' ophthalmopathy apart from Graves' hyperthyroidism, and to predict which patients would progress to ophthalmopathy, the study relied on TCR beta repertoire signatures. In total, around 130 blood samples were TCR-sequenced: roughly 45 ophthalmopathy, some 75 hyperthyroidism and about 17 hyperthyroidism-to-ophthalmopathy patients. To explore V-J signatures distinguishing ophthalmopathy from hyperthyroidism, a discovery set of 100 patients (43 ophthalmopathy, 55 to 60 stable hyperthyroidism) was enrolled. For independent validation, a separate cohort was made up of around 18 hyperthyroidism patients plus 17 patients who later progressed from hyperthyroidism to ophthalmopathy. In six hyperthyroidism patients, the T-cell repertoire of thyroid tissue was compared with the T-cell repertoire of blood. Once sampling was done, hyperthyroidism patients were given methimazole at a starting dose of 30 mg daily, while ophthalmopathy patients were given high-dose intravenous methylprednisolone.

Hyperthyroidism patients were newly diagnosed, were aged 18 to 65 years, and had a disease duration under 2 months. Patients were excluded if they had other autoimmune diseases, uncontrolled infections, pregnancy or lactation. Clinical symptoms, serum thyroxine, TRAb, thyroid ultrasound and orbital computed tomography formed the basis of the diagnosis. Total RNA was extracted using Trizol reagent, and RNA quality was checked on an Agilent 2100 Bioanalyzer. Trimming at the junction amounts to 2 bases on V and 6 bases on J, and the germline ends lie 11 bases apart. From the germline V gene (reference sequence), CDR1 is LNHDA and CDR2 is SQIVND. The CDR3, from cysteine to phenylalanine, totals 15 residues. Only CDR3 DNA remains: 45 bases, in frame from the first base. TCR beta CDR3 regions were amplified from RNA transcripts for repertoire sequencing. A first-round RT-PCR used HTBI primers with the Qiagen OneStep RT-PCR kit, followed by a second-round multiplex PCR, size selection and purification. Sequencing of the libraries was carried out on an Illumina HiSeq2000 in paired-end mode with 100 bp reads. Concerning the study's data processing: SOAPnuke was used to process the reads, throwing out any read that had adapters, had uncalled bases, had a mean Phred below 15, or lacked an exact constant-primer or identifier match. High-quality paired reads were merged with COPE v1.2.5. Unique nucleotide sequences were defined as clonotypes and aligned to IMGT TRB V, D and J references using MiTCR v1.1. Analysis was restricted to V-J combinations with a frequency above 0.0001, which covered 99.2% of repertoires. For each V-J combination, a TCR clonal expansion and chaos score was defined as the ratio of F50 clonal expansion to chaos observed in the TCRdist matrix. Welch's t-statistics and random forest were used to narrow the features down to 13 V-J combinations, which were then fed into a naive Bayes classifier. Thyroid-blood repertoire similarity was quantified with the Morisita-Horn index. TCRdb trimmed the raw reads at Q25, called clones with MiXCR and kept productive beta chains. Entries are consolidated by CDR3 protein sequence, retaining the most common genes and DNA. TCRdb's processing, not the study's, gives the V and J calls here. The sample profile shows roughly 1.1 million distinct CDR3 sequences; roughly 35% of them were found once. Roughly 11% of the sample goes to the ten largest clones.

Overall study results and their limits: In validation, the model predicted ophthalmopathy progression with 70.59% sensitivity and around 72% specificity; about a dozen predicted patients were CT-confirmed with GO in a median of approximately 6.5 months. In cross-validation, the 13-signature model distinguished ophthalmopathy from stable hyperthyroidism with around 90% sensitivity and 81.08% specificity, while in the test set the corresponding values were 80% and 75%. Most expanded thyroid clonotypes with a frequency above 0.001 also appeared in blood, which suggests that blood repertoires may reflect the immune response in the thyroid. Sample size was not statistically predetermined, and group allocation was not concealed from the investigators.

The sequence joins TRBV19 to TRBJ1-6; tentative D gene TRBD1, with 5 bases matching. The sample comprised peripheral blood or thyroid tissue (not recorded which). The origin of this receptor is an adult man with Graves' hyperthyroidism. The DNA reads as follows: TGTGCCAGTAGTATACCTAGGGGTCCTAATTCACCCCTCCACTTT. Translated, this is CASSIPRGPNSPLHF. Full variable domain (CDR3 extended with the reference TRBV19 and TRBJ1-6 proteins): DGGITQSPKYLFRKEGQNVTLSCEQNLNHDAMYWYRQDPGQGLRLIYYSQIVNDFQKGDIAEGYSVSREKKESFPLTVTSAQKNPTAFYLCASSIPRGPNSPLHFGNGTRLTVT.